This T cell receptor (beta chain) was documented in a study of OX40 agonist ivuxolimab in advanced cancers. Study summary: A history of anti-PD-1, anti-PD-L1 or anti-CTLA-4 therapy was acceptable, and over 30% had some. Three partial responders included one hepatocellular carcinoma patient and two cutaneous melanoma patients. General study results and limits: Clones of CD4+ and CD8+ blood T cells grew by week 6 at doses of 0.1 to 3.0 mg/kg. CD8+ T cells were the subset that, on average, had more expanded clones than CD4+.

Germline CDR1 is MNHEY and CDR2 is SVGAGI. Trimming took 5 bases from V and 5 from J, leaving 9 bases between them. This CDR3 contains 12 residues. TCRdb's copy holds only in-frame clones and misses some; the assay was immunoSEQ multiplex PCR. The data show fewer than 70,000 clones, more than 85% seen once. A note on this clone: Its target is not known.

The receptor's source is an adult with an advanced solid tumor such as melanoma, head and neck, liver or kidney cancer. Sample: CD4+ or CD8+ T cells sorted from blood, taken in a trial of the OX40 agonist ivuxolimab. The chain recombines TRBV6-5 with TRBJ1-1; unclear D gene. CDR3: CASSNRGTEAFF. CDR3 sequence (DNA): TGTGCCAGCAGTAATAGAGGGACTGAAGCTTTCTTT.